Sequencing of this T cell receptor (beta chain) was carried out in a study of T cell responses to AZD1222 COVID-19 vaccine. Study results and caveats: None of the repertoires were sampled until the peak T cell response had passed.

Between the trimmed V and J ends, which lost 3 bases and 3 bases, there was a span of 9 bases. This CDR3 is 13 amino acids long. Germline V gene sequence: CDR1 KGHSH, CDR2 LQKENI. On this clone itself: Antigen unknown.

Combined were second doses at about 4 or about 12 weeks. Using immunoSEQ multiplex PCR, the repertoire was profiled, and TCRdb retains in-frame clones only, with some absent. The sample shows 160,000 or so clones, approximately 94% of them seen only once. The source is an adult who received the AZD1222 COVID-19 vaccine. Source: peripheral blood, taken 28 days after the second AZD1222 dose. The chain combines TRBV18 with TRBJ2-7, with D tentatively TRBD2 (5 bases). The CDR3 reads CASSPGGDYEQYF. The CDR3 coding sequence is TGTGCCAGCTCACCTGGAGGAGACTACGAGCAGTACTTC.